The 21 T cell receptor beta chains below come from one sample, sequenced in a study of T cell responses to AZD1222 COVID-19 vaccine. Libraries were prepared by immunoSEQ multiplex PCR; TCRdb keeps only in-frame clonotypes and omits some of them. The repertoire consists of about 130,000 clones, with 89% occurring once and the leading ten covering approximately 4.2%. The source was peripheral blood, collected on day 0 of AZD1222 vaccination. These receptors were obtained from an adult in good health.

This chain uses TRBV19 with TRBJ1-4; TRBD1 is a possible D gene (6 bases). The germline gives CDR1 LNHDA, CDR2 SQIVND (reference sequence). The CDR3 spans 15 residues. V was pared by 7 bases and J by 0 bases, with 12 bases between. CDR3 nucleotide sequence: TGTGCCAGTACCACTAGGGGGGCAACTAATGAAAAACTGTTTTTT. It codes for CASTTRGATNEKLFF.

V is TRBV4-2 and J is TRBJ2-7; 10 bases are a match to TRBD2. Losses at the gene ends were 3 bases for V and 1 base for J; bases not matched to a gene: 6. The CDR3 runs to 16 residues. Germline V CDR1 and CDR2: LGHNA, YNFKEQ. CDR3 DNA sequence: TGTGCCAGCAGCCATTCTAGCGGGGGCCTTTCCTACGAGCAGTACTTC. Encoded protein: CASSHSSGGLSYEQYF.

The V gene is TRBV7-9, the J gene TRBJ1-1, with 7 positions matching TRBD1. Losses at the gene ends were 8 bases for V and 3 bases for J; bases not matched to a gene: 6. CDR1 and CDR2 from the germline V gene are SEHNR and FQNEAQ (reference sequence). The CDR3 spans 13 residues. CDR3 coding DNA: TGTGCCAGCGGTCGGCAGGGGGACACTGAAGCTTTCTTT. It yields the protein CASGRQGDTEAFF.

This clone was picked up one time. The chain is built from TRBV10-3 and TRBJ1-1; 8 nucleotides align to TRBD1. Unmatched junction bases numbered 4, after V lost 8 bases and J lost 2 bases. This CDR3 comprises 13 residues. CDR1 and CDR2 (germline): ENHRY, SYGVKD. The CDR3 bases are TGTGCCATCGCCGACAGGGGAAACACTGAAGCTTTCTTT. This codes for CAIADRGNTEAFF.

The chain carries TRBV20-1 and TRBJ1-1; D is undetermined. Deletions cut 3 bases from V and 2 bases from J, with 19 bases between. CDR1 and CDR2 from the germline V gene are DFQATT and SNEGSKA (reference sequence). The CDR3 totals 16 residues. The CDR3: CSASSPNGLSNTEAFF. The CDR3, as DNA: TGCAGTGCTAGTTCCCCGAATGGGCTCTCAAACACTGAAGCTTTCTTT.

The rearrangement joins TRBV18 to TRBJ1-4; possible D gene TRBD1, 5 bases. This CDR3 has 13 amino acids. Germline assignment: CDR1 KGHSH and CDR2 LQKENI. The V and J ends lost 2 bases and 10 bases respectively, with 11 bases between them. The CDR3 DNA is TGTGCCAGCTCACCAAGCAGGGATGCAAAACTGTTTTTT. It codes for CASSPSRDAKLFF.

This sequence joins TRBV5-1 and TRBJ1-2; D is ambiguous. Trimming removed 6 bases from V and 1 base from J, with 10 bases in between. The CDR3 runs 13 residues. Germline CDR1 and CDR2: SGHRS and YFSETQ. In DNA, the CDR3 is TGCGCCAGCACCTTATCAGATAACTATGGCTACACCTTC. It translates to CASTLSDNYGYTF.

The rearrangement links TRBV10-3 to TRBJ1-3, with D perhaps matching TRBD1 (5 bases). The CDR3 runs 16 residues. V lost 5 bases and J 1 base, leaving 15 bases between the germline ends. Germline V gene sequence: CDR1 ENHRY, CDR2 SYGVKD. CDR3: CAISSGTVTSGNTIYF. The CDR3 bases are TGTGCCATCAGTTCTGGGACGGTTACGTCTGGAAACACCATATATTTT.

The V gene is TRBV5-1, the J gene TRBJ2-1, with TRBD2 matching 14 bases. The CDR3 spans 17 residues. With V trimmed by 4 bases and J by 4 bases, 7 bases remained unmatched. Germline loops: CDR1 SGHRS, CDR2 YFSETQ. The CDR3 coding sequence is TGCGCCAGCAGCACAGGGACTAGCGGGAGTAATTACAATGAGCAGTTCTTC. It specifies CASSTGTSGSNYNEQFF. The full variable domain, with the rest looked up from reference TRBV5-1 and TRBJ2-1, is KAGVTQTPRYLIKTRGQQVTLSCSPISGHRSVSWYQQTPGQGLQFLFEYFSETQRNKGNFPGRFSGRQFSNSRSEMNVSTLELGDSALYLCASSTGTSGSNYNEQFFGPGTRLTVL.

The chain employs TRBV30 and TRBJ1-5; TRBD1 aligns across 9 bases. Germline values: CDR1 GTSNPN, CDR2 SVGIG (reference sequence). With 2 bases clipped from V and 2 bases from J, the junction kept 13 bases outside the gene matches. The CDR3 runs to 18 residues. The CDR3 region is CAWSRGTGGAGGNQPQHF. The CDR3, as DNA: TGTGCCTGGAGTAGGGGCACAGGGGGCGCAGGGGGCAATCAGCCCCAGCATTTT.

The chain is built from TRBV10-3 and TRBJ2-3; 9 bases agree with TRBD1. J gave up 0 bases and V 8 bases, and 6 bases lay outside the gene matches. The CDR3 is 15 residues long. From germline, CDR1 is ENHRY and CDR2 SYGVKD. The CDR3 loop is CAIGTGTGSTDTQYF. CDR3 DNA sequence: TGTGCCATCGGTACCGGGACAGGGAGCACAGATACGCAGTATTTT.

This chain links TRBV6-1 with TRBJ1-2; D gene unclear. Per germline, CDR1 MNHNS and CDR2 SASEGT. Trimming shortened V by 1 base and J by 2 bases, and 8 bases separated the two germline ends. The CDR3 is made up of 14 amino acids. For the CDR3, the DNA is TGTGCCAGCAGTGAAGACAAGTGGAACTATGGCTACACCTTC. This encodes CASSEDKWNYGYTF.

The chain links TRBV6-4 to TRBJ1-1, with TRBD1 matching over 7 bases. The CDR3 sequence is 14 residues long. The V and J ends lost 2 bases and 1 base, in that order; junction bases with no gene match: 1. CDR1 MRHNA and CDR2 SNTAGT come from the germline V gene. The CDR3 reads CASSDGQENTEAFF. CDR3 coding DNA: TGTGCCAGCAGTGACGGACAGGAGAACACTGAAGCTTTCTTT.

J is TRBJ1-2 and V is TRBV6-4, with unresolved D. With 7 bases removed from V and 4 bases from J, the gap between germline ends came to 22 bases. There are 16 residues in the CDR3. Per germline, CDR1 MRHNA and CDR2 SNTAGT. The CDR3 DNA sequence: TGTGCCAGCATAGGAGGACCTCAGGAGGCCTTCTATGGCTACACCTTC. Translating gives CASIGGPQEAFYGYTF.

CDR3 sequence (DNA): TGTGCCAGCAGAATTAGAAACCTCTATGGCTACACCTTC. This gives the protein CASRIRNLYGYTF. J is TRBJ1-2 and V is TRBV12-3 or TRBV12-4; D is ambiguous. V was clipped by 6 bases and J by 4 bases, with 12 bases between them. CDR3 length equals 13 residues.

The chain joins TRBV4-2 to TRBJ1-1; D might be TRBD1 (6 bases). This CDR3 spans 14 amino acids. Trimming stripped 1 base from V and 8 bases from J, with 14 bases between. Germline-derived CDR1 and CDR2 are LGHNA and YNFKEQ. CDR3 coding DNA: TGTGCCAGCAGCCAAGGTCGCTCCGGGACAGAAGCTTTCTTT. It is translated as CASSQGRSGTEAFF.

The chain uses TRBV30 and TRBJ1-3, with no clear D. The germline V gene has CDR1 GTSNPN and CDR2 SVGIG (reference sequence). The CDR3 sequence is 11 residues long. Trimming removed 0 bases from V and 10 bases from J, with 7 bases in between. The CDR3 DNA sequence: TGTGCCTGGAGTGTAAGTGGGACCATATATTTT. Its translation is CAWSVSGTIYF.

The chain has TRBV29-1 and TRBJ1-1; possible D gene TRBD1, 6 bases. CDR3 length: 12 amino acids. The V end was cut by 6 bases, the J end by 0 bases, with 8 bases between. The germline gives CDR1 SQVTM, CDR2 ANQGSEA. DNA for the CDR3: TGCAGCGTGGGGGGCCTGAACACTGAAGCTTTCTTT. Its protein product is CSVGGLNTEAFF.

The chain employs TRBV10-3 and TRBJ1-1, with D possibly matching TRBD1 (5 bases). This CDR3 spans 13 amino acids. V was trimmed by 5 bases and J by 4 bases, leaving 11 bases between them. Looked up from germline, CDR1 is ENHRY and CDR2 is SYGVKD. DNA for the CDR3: TGTGCCATCAGTTCGGGGGAGGGCACTGAAGCTTTCTTT. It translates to CAISSGEGTEAFF.

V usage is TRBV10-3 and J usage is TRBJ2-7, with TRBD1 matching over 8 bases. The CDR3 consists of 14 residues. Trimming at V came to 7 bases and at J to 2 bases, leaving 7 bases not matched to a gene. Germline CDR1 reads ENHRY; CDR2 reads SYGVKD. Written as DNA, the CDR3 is TGTGCCATCAAGGACAGGGCTGGGACCTACGAGCAGTACTTC. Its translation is CAIKDRAGTYEQYF.

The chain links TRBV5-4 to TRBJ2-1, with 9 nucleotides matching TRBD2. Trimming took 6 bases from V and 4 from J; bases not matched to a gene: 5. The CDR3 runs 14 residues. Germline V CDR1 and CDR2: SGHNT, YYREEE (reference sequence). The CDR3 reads CASTAGLAYNEQFF. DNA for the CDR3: TGTGCCAGCACCGCGGGACTAGCTTACAATGAGCAGTTCTTC.